This T cell receptor beta chain was identified during a study of blood T cell repertoires in COVID-19. Across the whole study: Sites in the United States, Italy and Spain provided acute and convalescent COVID-19 samples. The cDNA or gDNA used as material had been derived from T cells, B-cell-depleted T cells, or PBMCs.

Per the original methods: Estimation of nucleated cell counts was performed using reference gene primer amplification. Generated by immunoSEQ multiplex PCR, the TCRdb table keeps only in-frame clones and is missing some. Clone size and the V and J calls come from that table; the DNA yielded D and trimming. The sample has about 99,000 clones, about four fifths seen once. The length of the CDR3 is 12 residues. V lost 11 bases to trimming and J lost 7 bases; unmatched junction nucleotides: 5. Germline V gene lookup returns CDR1 SNHLY and CDR2 FYNNEI. Specimen: peripheral blood. The source of this sequence is a woman older than 75 with active or convalescent COVID-19. This rearrangement joins TRBV2 to TRBJ1-4; 9 positions agree with TRBD1. The CDR3 region is CACSDRGEKLFF. CDR3 coding DNA: TGTGCCTGCTCGGACAGGGGTGAAAAACTGTTTTTT.